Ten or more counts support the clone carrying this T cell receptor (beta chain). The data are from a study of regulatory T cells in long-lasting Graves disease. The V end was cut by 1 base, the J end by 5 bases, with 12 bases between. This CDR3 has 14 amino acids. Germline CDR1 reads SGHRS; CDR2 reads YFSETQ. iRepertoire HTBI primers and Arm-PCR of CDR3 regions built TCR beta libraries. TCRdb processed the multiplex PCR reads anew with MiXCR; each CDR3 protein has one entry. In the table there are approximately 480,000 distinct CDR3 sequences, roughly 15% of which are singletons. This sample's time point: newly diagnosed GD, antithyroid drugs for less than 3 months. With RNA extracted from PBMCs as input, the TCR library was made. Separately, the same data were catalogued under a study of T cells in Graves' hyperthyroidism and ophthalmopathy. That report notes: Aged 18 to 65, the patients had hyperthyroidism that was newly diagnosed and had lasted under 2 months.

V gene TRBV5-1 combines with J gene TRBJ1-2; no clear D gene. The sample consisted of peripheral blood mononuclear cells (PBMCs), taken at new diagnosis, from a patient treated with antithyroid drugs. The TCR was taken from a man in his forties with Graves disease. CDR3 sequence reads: CASSLSHGRYGYTF. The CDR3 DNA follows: TGCGCCAGCAGCTTGAGTCACGGGAGATATGGCTACACCTTC.